What follows is one T cell receptor (beta chain) and its context. The sample originates from a study of blood T cell repertoires in COVID-19. Overall study context: Both acute and convalescent COVID-19 samples were obtained from the United States, Italy and Spain. PBMCs, B-cell-depleted T cells, or T cells provided the cDNA or gDNA that made up the material.

The V gene's germline CDR1 is KGHSH and CDR2 LQKENI. Trimming took 3 bases from V and 7 from J; bases not matched to a gene: 18. The CDR3 is 17 amino acids. Study processing details: Nucleated cell number was recorded as an estimate derived from reference gene primer amplification. The data were produced by immunoSEQ multiplex PCR, yet TCRdb's version contains in-frame clones alone and is incomplete. That table furnishes V, J and clone size, whereas the DNA furnished D and trimming. The table includes roughly 570,000 clones, roughly nine tenths detected once. It was during active infection that Seattle patients were enrolled and then longitudinally followed.

This sequence joins TRBV18 and TRBJ2-7; TRBD1 aligns across 7 bases. The sample taken for sequencing was peripheral blood. The source of this sequence is a woman aged 50 to 60 with COVID-19, enrolled during active disease. The CDR3 DNA follows: TGTGCCAGCTCACCCGGAACTGGACAGGTCTCCCTAATTGAGCAGTACTTC. It encodes CASSPGTGQVSLIEQYF.